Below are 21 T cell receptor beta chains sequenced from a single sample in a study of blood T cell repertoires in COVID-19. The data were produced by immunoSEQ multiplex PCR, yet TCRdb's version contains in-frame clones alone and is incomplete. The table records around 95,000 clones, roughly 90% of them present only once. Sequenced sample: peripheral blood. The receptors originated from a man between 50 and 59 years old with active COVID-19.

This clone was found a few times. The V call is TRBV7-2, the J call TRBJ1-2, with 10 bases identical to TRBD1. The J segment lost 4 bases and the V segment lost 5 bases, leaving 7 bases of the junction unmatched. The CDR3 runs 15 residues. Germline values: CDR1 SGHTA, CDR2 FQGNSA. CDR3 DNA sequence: TGTGCCAGCAGCACCCGGACAGGGGGGGCCTATGGCTACACCTTC. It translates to CASSTRTGGAYGYTF.

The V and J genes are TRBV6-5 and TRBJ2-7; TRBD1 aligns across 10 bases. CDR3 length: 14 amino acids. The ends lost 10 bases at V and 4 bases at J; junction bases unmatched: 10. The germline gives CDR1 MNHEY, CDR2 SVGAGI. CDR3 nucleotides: TGTGCCACTGCTCGACAGGGGGCGCGGTACGAGCAGTACTTC. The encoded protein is CATARQGARYEQYF.

CDR3 region: CASSRGVGGGETQYF. The DNA of the CDR3 is TGTGCCAGCAGTCGAGGGGTCGGAGGAGGGGAGACCCAGTACTTC. The chain is built from TRBV6-5 and TRBJ2-5, with a weak D call TRBD2 (6 bases). The CDR3 contains 15 residues. Trimming cost V 5 bases and J 5 bases, with 18 bases left between them. Looked up from germline, CDR1 is MNHEY and CDR2 is SVGAGI.

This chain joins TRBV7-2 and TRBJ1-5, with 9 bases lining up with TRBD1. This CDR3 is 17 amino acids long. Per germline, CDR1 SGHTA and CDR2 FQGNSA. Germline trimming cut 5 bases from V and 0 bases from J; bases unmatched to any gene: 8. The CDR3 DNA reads TGTGCCAGCAGCCCCGGGGGGGACAGGGTTAGCAATCAGCCCCAGCATTTT. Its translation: CASSPGGDRVSNQPQHF.

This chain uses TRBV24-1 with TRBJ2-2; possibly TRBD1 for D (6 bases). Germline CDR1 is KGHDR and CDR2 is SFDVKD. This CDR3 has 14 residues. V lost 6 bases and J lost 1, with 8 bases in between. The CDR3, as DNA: TGTGCCACCAGTACGGGACAGAACACCGGGGAGCTGTTTTTT. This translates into CATSTGQNTGELFF.

The CDR3 is CASSGAEDRGRGYTF. As DNA, the CDR3 is TGTGCCAGCAGCGGGGCGGAGGACAGGGGCCGAGGCTACACCTTC. V usage is TRBV11-3 and J usage is TRBJ1-2; 9 bases fit TRBD1. The CDR3 covers 15 residues. After removal of 5 bases from V and 8 bases from J, the junction contained 12 bases not matched to a gene. The germline V gene has CDR1 SGHNT and CDR2 YENEEA. Looking up the rest from reference TRBV11-3 and TRBJ1-2 gives the full variable domain: EAGVVQSPRYKIIEKKQPVAFWCNPISGHNTLYWYLQNLGQGPELLIRYENEEAVDDSQLPKDRFSAERLKGVDSTLKIQPAELGDSAVYLCASSGAEDRGRGYTFGSGTRLTVV.

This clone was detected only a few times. The CDR3 DNA reads as TGTGCCAGCAGCTCAGGGCGGGGCCGACAAGAGACCCAGTACTTC. Protein sequence: CASSSGRGRQETQYF. The chain is built from TRBV7-9 and TRBJ2-5, with D possibly matching TRBD2 (6 bases). Deletions cut 4 bases from V and 2 bases from J, with 14 bases between. The CDR3 runs to 15 residues. CDR1 and CDR2 from the germline V gene are SEHNR and FQNEAQ (reference sequence).

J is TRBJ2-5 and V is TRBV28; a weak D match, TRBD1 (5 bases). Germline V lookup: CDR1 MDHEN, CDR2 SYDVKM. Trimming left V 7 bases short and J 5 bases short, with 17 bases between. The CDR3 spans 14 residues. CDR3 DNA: TGTGCCAGCAAGGGGAATTTCGCTTATGAGACCCAGTACTTC. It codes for CASKGNFAYETQYF.

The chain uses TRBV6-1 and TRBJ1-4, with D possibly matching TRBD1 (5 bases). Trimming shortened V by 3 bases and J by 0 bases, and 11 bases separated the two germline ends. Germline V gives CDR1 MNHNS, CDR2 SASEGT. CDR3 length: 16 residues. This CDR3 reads CASSDWGGATNEKLFF. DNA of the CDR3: TGTGCCAGCAGTGATTGGGGGGGGGCAACTAATGAAAAACTGTTTTTT.

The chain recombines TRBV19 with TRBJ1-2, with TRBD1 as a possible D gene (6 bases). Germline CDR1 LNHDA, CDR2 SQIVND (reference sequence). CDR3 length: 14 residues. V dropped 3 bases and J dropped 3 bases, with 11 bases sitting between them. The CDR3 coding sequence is TGTGCCAGTAGTATTCGCAGGGGAGACTATGGCTACACCTTC. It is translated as CASSIRRGDYGYTF.

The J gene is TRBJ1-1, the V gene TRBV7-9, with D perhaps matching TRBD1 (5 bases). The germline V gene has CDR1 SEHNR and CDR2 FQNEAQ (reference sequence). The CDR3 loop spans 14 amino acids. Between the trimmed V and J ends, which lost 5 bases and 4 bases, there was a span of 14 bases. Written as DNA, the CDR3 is TGTGCCAGCAGCCTAGATAGGGGTGCCACTGAAGCTTTCTTT. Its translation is CASSLDRGATEAFF.

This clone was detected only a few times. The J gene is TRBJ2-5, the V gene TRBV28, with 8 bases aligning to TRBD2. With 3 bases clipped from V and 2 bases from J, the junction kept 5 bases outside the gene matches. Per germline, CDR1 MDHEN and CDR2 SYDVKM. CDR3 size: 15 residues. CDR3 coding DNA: TGTGCCAGCAGTTTTAGCGGGGTGGGGCAAGAGACCCAGTACTTC. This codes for CASSFSGVGQETQYF.

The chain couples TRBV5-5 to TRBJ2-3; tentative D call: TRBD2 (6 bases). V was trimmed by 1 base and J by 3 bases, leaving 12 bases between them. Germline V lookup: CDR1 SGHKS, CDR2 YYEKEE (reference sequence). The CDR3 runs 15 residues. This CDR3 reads CASSLLIADTDTQYF. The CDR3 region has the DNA TGTGCCAGCAGCTTGCTGATAGCGGATACAGATACGCAGTATTTT.

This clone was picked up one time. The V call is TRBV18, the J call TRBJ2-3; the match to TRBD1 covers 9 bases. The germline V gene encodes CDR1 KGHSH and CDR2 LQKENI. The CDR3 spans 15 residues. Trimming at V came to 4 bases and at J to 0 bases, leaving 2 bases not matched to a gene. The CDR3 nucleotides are TGTGCCAGCTCACAGACAGGGGGAAGCACAGATACGCAGTATTTT. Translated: CASSQTGGSTDTQYF.

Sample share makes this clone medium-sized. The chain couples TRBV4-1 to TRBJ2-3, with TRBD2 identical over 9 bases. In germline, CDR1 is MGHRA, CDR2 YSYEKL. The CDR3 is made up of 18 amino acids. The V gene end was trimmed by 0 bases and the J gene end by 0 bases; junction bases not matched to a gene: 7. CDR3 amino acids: CASSQDSWLAGSTDTQYF. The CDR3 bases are TGCGCCAGCAGCCAAGATAGCTGGCTAGCGGGGAGCACAGATACGCAGTATTTT.

The CDR3, as DNA: TGTGCCAGAAGCAGGGCTAGCGGGGAGTCCTACGAGCAGTACGTC. It specifies CARSRASGESYEQYV. The chain joins TRBV5-3 to TRBJ2-7; 9 positions match TRBD2. Being an ORF, TRBV5-3 has a function that is uncertain. V lost 4 bases to trimming and J lost 1 base; unmatched junction nucleotides: 6. The CDR3 contains 15 residues.

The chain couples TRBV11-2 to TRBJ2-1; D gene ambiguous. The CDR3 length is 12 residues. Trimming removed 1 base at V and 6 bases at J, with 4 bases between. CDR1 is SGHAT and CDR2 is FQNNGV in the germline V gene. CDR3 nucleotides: TGTGCCAGCAGCTTAGGTCGCAATGAGCAGTTCTTC. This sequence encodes CASSLGRNEQFF.

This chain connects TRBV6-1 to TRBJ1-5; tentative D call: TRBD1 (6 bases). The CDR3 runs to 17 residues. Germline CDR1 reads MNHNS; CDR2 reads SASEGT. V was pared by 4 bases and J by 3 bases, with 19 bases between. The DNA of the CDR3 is TGTGCCAGCAGTGGACCCGCAGCGGGGGCCAACAATCAGCCCCAGCATTTT. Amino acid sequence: CASSGPAAGANNQPQHF.

The CDR3 region is CATNDEQGQETQYF. CDR3 DNA: TGTGCCACCAACGACGAACAGGGACAAGAGACCCAGTACTTC. The chain is built from TRBV15 and TRBJ2-5; D possibly corresponds to TRBD1 (6 bases). Germline assignment: CDR1 LNHNV and CDR2 YYDKDF (reference sequence). V was trimmed by 7 bases and J by 2 bases, leaving 14 bases between them. The CDR3 is 14 amino acids. Together with reference TRBV15 and TRBJ2-5, the CDR3 gives the full variable domain: DAMVIQNPRYQVTQFGKPVTLSCSQTLNHNVMYWYQQKSSQAPKLLFHYYDKDFNNEADTPDNFQSRRPNTSFCFLDIRSPGLGDTAMYLCATNDEQGQETQYFGPGTRLLVL.

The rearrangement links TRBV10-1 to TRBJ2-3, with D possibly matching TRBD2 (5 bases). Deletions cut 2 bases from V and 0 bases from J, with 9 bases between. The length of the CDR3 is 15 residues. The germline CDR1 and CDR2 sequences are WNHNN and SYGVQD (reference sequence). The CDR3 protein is CASSEAGASTDTQYF. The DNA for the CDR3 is TGCGCCAGCAGTGAGGCGGGTGCTAGCACAGATACGCAGTATTTT.

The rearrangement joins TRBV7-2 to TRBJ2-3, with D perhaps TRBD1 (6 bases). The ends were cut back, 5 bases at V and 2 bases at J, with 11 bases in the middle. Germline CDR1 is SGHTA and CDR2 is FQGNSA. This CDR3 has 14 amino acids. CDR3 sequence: CASSRDTNTDTQYF. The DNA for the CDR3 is TGTGCCAGCAGCCGGGACACAAACACAGATACGCAGTATTTT.